These T cell receptor beta chains were read from a single sample in a study of T-cell reconstitution after alpha-beta-depleted transplantation in children. TCRdb fed the PCR reads into MiXCR, producing one record per CDR3 protein. The table has approximately 300,000 distinct CDR3 sequences, nearly 8% seen once. Sequencing was performed on peripheral blood, taken 360 days after TCRalphabeta/CD19-depleted stem cell transplant. Receptors were obtained from a female patient aged 2 to 10 who had a stem cell transplant for Fanconi anemia, so the T cells may come from the graft donor. CDR3s include the opening cysteine and the closing phenylalanine or tryptophan. The D gene is left open where the match is weak. Clone size, where shown, is once, few, many, or a class for clones that have expanded.

J	V	D	size	DNA	CDR3
TRBJ2-7	TRBV7-9	TRBD1	NA	TGTGCCAGCAGCGCCCCGGGACAGGTCGGCTACGAGCAGTACTTC	CASSAPGQVGYEQYF
TRBJ1-5	TRBV5-6	NA	many	TGTGCCAGCAGCTTCCTGGGAGATCAGCCCCAGCATTTT	CASSFLGDQPQHF
TRBJ2-3	TRBV6-1	NA	many	TGTGCCAGCAGTCAACCCCGGGGAGATACGCAGTATTTT	CASSQPRGDTQYF
TRBJ2-3	TRBV5-1	TRBD2	NA	TGCGCCAGCAGCTTGGATCCAGCGGGGAACACAGATACGCAGTATTTT	CASSLDPAGNTDTQYF
TRBJ1-2	TRBV5-1	NA	many	TGCGCCAGCAGCTACTCCCAGGGGTCTAACTATGGCTACACCTTC	CASSYSQGSNYGYTF
TRBJ1-1	TRBV30	NA	NA	TGTGCCTGGGAATCGGGTCAGGGAGAGGGAGCTTTCTTT	CAWESGQGEGAFF
TRBJ1-1	TRBV25-1	NA	many	TGTGCCAGCAGTGAATATGGGCAGGGCAACGGTGAAGCTTTCTTT	CASSEYGQGNGEAFF
TRBJ2-1	TRBV15	TRBD2	few	TGTGCCACCAGCAGAGACTATAGCGGGAGGACCTACTACAATGAGCAGTTCTTC	CATSRDYSGRTYYNEQFF
TRBJ1-1	TRBV20-1	NA	many	TGCAGTGCTAGGCGCCACACTGAAGCTTTCTTT	CSARRHTEAFF
TRBJ2-2	TRBV19	TRBD1	NA	TGTGCCAGTAGTATACGCACAGGGGAATCCGGGGAGCTGTTTTTT	CASSIRTGESGELFF
TRBJ2-4	TRBV20-1	NA	NA	TGCAGTGCTGAGACGGTTCGAAGAGCCAAAAACATTCAGTACTTC	CSAETVRRAKNIQYF
TRBJ2-4	TRBV20-1	NA	many	TGCAGTGCTAGATCCCACCGTGGCGAAAACATTCAGTACTTC	CSARSHRGENIQYF
TRBJ2-2	TRBV20-1	NA	NA	TGCAGTGCTAGAGATCCGCAAGGCACCGGGGAGCTGTTTTTT	CSARDPQGTGELFF
TRBJ1-1	TRBV14	NA	NA	TGTGCCAGCAGCTGGGGTGGGGGTGAAGCTTTCTTT	CASSWGGGEAFF
TRBJ2-1	TRBV7-2	NA	many	TGTGCCAGCAGCTTAGTGCAGATTTACTACAATGAGCAGTTCTTC	CASSLVQIYYNEQFF
TRBJ2-5	TRBV18	TRBD2	NA	TGTGCCAGCTCACCACCTAGCGGGAGGTTTGAGACCCAGTACTTC	CASSPPSGRFETQYF
TRBJ1-3	TRBV7-9	NA	NA	TGTGCCAGCAGCTTCTCGGACCGAGGAAACACCATATATTTT	CASSFSDRGNTIYF
TRBJ2-1	TRBV27	TRBD2	few	TGTGCCAGCAGTTTGTTGGGGGACTACCACAATGAGCAGTTCTTC	CASSLLGDYHNEQFF
TRBJ2-5	TRBV6-1	NA	many	TGTGCCAGCAGACTACATACAGGGCGCCAAGAGACCCAGTACTTC	CASRLHTGRQETQYF
TRBJ1-1	TRBV3-1	NA	many	TGTGCCAGCAGCCTACTACACACTGAAGCTTTCTTT	CASSLLHTEAFF
TRBJ2-3	TRBV4-1	NA	medium-sized	TGCGCCAGCAGCCCACTCACAGGGCTTGACACAGATACGCAGTATTTT	CASSPLTGLDTDTQYF
TRBJ1-2	TRBV5-1	NA	few	TGCGCCAGCAGCTTGGGGCGTGGGAACTATGGCTACACCTTC	CASSLGRGNYGYTF
TRBJ2-1	TRBV6-4	NA	many	TGTGCCAGCATCGGAACTAGCTGGTGGGACAATGAGCAGTTCTTC	CASIGTSWWDNEQFF
TRBJ2-7	TRBV5-1	NA	many	TGCGCCAGCAGCTTGTCGGCACATTCCTCCTACGAGCAGTACTTC	CASSLSAHSSYEQYF
TRBJ1-4	TRBV20-1	NA	NA	TGCAGTGCTCAGGAGGGACCCAATGAAAAACTGTTTTTT	CSAQEGPNEKLFF
TRBJ2-1	TRBV12-3/TRBV12-4	TRBD1	many	TGTGCCAGCCTGACAGGGAACCATGAGCAGTTCTTC	CASLTGNHEQFF
TRBJ2-7	TRBV4-1	NA	many	TGCGCCAGCAGCCAAGATCAGGACTATAACTACGAGCAGTACTTC	CASSQDQDYNYEQYF
TRBJ1-1	TRBV27	NA	NA	TGTGCCAGCAGTTTGACTACAAAGAACACTGAAGCTTTCTTT	CASSLTTKNTEAFF
TRBJ1-1	TRBV4-2	TRBD1	many	TGTGCCAGCAGCCAAGTTCAGGGGGAGAACACTGAAGCTTTCTTT	CASSQVQGENTEAFF
TRBJ2-1	TRBV6-5	NA	many	TGTGCCAGCAGTTTAAGGCAGGGTATAAATGAGCAGTTCTTC	CASSLRQGINEQFF
TRBJ1-1	TRBV7-2	NA	few	TGTGCCAGCAGGGCATTCGACACTGAAGCTTTCTTT	CASRAFDTEAFF
TRBJ2-1	TRBV18	TRBD2	few	TGTGCCAGCTCACCTAGTGGACTAGCGGGAGCCTCCTACAATGAGCAGTTCTTC	CASSPSGLAGASYNEQFF
TRBJ2-3	TRBV12-3/TRBV12-4	NA	many	TGTGCCAGCAGTTTAGGTCGACCAGATACGCAGTATTTT	CASSLGRPDTQYF
TRBJ2-4	TRBV20-1	NA	many	TGCAGTGCTAGAGGCCCGGGGGCTAGCGGTGCCATTCAGTACTTC	CSARGPGASGAIQYF
TRBJ2-3	TRBV7-3	TRBD2	many	TGTGCCAGCAGCTCTAGCGGGAGTAAGGGAGATACGCAGTATTTT	CASSSSGSKGDTQYF